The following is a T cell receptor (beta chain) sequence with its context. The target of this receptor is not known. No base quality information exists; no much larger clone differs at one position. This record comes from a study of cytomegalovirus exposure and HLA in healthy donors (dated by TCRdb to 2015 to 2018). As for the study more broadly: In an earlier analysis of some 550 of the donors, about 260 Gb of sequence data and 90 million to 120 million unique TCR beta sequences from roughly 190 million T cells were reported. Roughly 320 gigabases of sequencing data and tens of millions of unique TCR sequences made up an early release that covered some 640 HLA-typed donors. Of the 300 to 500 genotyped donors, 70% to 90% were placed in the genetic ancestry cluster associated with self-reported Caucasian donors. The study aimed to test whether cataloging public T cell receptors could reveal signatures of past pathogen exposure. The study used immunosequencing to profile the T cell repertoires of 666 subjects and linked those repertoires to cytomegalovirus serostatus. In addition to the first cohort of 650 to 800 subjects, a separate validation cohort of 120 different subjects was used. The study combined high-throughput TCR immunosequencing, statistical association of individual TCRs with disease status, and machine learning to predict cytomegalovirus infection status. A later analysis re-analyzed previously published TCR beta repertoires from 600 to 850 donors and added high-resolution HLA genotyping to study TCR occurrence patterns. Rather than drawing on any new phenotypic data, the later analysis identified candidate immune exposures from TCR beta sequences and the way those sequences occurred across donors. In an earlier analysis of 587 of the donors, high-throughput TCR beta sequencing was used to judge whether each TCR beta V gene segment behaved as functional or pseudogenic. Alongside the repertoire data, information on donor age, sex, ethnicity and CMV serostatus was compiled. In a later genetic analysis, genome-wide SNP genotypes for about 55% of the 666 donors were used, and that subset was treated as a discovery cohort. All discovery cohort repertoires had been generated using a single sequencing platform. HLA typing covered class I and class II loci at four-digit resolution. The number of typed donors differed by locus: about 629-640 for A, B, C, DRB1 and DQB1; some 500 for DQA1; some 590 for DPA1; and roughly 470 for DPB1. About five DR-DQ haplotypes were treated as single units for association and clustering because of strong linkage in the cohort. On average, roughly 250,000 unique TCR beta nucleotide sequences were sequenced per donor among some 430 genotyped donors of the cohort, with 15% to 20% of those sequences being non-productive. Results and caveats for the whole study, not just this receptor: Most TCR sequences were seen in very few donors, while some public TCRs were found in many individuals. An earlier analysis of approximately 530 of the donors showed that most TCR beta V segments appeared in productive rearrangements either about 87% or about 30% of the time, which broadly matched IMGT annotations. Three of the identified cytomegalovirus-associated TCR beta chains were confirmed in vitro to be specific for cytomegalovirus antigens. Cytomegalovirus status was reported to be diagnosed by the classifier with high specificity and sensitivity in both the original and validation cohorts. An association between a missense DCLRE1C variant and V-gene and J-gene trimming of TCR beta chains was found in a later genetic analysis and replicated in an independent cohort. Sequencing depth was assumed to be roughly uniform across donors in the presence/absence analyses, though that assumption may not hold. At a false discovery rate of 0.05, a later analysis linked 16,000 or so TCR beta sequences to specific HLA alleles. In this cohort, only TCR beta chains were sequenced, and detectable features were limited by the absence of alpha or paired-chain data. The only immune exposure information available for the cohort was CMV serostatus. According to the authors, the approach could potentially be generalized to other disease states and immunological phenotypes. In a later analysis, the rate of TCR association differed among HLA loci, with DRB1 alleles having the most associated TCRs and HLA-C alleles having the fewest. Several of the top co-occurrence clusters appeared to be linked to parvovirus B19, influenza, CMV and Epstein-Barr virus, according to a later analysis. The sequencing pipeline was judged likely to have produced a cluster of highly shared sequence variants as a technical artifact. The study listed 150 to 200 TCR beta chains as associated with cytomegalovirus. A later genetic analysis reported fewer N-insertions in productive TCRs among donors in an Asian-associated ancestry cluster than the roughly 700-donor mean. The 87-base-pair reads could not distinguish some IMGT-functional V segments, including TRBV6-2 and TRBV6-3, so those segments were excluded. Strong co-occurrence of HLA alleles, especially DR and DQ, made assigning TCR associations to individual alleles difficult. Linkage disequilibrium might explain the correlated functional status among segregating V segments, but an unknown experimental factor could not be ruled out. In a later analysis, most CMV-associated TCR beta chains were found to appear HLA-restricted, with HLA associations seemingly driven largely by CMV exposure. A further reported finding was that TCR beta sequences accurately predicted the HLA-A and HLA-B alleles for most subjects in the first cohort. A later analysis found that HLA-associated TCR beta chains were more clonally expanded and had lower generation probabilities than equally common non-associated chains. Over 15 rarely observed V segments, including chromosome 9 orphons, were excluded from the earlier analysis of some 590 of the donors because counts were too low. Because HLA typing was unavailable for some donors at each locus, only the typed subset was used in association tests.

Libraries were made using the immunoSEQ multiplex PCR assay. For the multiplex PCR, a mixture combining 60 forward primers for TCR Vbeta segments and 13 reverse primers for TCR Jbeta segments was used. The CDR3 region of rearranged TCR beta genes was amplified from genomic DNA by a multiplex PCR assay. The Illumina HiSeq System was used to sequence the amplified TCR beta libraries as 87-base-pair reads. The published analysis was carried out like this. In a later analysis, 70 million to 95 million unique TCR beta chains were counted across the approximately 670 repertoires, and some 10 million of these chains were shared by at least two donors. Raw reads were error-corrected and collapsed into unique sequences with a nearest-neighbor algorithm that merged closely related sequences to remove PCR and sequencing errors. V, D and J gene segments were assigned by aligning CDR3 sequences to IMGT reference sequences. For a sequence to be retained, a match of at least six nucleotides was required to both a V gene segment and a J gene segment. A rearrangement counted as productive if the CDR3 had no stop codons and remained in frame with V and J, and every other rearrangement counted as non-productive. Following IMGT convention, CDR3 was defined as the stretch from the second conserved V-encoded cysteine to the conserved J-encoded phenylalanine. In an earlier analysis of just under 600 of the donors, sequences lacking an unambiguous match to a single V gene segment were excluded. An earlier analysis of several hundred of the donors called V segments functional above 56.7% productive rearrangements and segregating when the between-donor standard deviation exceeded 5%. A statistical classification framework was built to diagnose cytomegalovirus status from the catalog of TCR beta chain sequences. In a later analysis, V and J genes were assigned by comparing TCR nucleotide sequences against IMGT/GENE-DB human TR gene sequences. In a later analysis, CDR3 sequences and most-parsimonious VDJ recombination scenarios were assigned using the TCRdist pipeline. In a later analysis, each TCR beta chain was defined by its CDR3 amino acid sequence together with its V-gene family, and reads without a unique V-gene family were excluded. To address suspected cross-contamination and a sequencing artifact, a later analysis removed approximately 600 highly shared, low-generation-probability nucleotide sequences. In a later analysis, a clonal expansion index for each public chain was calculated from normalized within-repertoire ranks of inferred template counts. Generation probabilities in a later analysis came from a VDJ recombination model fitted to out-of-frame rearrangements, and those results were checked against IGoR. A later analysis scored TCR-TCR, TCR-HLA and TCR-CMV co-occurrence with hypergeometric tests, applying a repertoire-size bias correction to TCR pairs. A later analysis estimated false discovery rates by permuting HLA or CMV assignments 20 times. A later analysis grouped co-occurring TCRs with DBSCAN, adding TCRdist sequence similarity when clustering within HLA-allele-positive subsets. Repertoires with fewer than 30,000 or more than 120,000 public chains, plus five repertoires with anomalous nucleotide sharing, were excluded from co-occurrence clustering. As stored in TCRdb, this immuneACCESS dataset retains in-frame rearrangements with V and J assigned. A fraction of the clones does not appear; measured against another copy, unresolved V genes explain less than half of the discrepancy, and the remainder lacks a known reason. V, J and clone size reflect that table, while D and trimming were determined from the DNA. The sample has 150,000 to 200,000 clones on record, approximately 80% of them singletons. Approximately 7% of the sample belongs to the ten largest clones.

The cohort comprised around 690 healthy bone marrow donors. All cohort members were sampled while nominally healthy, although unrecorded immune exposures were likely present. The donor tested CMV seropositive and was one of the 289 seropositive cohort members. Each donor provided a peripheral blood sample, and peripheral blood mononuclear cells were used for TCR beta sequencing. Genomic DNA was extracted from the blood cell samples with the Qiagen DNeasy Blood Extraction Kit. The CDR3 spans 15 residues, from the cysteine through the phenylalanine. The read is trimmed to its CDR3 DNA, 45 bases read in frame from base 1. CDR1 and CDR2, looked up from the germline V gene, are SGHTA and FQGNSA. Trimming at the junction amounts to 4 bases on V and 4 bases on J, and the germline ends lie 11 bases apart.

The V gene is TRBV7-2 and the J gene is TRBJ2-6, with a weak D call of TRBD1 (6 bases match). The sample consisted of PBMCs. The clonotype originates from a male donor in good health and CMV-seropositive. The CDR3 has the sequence CASSSSGTGANVLTF. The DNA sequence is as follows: TGTGCCAGCAGCTCATCCGGGACAGGGGCCAACGTCCTGACTTTC.